The rows below give T cell receptor beta chains drawn from one sample of a study of Ad26.COV2.S vaccination and SARS-CoV-2 variants. TCRdb keeps only in-frame clones here, not all; method: immunoSEQ multiplex PCR. Of about 350,000 clones in the sample, roughly 90% were seen once. The source was peripheral blood, collected in a trial of Ad26.COV2.S vaccine versus placebo. Receptors were obtained from a person between 18 and 65 years old who received the Ad26.COV2.S COVID-19 vaccine or a placebo. Both conserved end residues are part of each CDR3. The order of the fields is V gene, J gene, clone size, D gene, CDR3 DNA, CDR3 protein. D genes are given only for firm matches. The size of a clone is reported for some rows only, either as once, few or many, or as a class for expanded clones.

>TRBV20-1|TRBJ2-1|NA|TRBD1
TGCAGTGCTGGGGACGGGACAGAGGAGTTCTTC
CSAGDGTEEFF
>TRBV27|TRBJ2-6|once|NA
TGTGCCAGCAGCTGGGCGTTCTCTGGGGCCAACGTCCTGACTTTC
CASSWAFSGANVLTF
>TRBV11-2|TRBJ2-1|NA|NA
TGTGCCAGCAGCTTAAACCCTAGCGACAATGAGCAGTTCTTC
CASSLNPSDNEQFF
>TRBV19|TRBJ1-2|NA|NA
TGTGCCAGTAGTAGTTGGCGGTATGGCTACACCTTC
CASSSWRYGYTF
>TRBV6-2/TRBV6-3|TRBJ1-2|NA|NA
TGTGCCAGCAGTGTGACAGGCCTCTTTGGGGGCTACACCTTC
CASSVTGLFGGYTF
>TRBV27|TRBJ1-6|NA|TRBD1
TGTGCCAGCAGTCCAGAGGGACAGATTAATTCACCCCTCCACTTT
CASSPEGQINSPLHF
>TRBV18|TRBJ1-1|NA|NA
TGTGCCAGCTCCGCAGGGGAGAACACTGAAGCTTTCTTT
CASSAGENTEAFF
>TRBV6-5|TRBJ2-1|NA|NA
TGTGCCAGCAGCGTACTAGGAACGGGACGGGATGAGCAGTTCTTC
CASSVLGTGRDEQFF
>TRBV6-2/TRBV6-3|TRBJ1-1|NA|NA
TGTGCCAGCAGTAGGGTAGGGAACACTGAAGCTTTCTTT
CASSRVGNTEAFF
>TRBV24-1|TRBJ1-6|NA|TRBD1
TGTGCCACCAGTGATTGGCACGGGACAGACAATTCACCCCTCCACTTT
CATSDWHGTDNSPLHF
>TRBV7-2|TRBJ1-5|NA|NA
TGTGCCAGCAGCTTAGCGGGGGACAACAATCAGCCCCAGCATTTT
CASSLAGDNNQPQHF
>TRBV18|TRBJ1-1|NA|NA
TGTGCCAGCTCACAGACGGCGACAGGAGGGGTTATGAACACTGAAGCTTTCTTT
CASSQTATGGVMNTEAFF
>TRBV19|TRBJ1-5|NA|NA
TGTGCCAGTAGCCTCGCCGGGGGCTATAGCAATCAGCCCCAGCATTTT
CASSLAGGYSNQPQHF
>TRBV11-2|TRBJ2-5|NA|NA
TGTGCCAGCAGTTCGGGACTCGAAGGACAGACCCAGTACTTC
CASSSGLEGQTQYF
>TRBV5-4|TRBJ2-2|NA|TRBD2
TGTGCCAGCAGCTTGTTTTCGGCTAGCGGGGGGTCCGGGGAGCTGTTTTTT
CASSLFSASGGSGELFF
>TRBV6-2/TRBV6-3|TRBJ2-7|NA|NA
TGTGCCAGCAGTTGGGGGCTAGGCGCCCTTGGCGAGCAGTACTTC
CASSWGLGALGEQYF
>TRBV7-2|TRBJ2-5|NA|TRBD1
TGTGCCAGCAGGACAGGGTTAGAGACCCAGTACTTC
CASRTGLETQYF
>TRBV27|TRBJ1-4|NA|TRBD1
TGTGCCAGCAGTTTAATCGGGACAGCTCATGAAAAACTGTTTTTT
CASSLIGTAHEKLFF
>TRBV6-1|TRBJ2-7|NA|NA
TGTGCCAGCAGTGAACAGGGGTCCTACGAGCAGTACTTC
CASSEQGSYEQYF
>TRBV4-3|TRBJ1-1|NA|TRBD1
TGCGCCAGCAGCCAGACGGGACAGGGTTATAATATCGGGGAAGCTTTCTTT
CASSQTGQGYNIGEAFF
>TRBV10-3|TRBJ2-3|NA|NA
TGTGCCATCACGAACAGGGAGCGCGATACGCAGTATTTT
CAITNRERDTQYF
>TRBV28|TRBJ2-2|NA|TRBD2
TGTGCCAGCAGGACTAGCGGGGGGGCTCCCGGGGAGCTGTTTTTT
CASRTSGGAPGELFF
>TRBV2|TRBJ2-6|NA|NA
TGTGCCAGCAGTGGACAGTTTTCTTCGGATTCTGGGGCCAACGTCCTGACTTTC
CASSGQFSSDSGANVLTF
>TRBV5-3|TRBJ1-1|few|NA
TGTGCCAGAAGCTTGGTACGGCCCGTCACTGAAGCTTTCTTT
CARSLVRPVTEAFF
>TRBV30|TRBJ2-1|NA|TRBD2
TGTGCCTGGCACAAGGGCGGGAGGGTGGCCAATGAGCAGTTCTTC
CAWHKGGRVANEQFF
>TRBV2|TRBJ1-2|NA|TRBD1
TGTGCCGCGACCTTCAGGGACAGGGACTATGGCTACACCTTC
CAATFRDRDYGYTF
>TRBV29-1|TRBJ1-2|NA|TRBD1
TGCAGCGCTGGACAGGAAGTTTCTAACTATGGCTACACCTTC
CSAGQEVSNYGYTF
>TRBV4-1|TRBJ1-6|NA|TRBD1
TGCGCCAGCAGCCATCAAGAAGACAGGGGAAGTTCACCCCTCCACTTT
CASSHQEDRGSSPLHF
>TRBV10-3|TRBJ2-2|once|TRBD1
TGTGCCATCACGGGACAGGGACACGGGGAGCTGTTTTTT
CAITGQGHGELFF
>TRBV6-5|TRBJ2-7|NA|NA
TGTGCCAGCAGCCCGACATATTTGGACATCTACGAGCAGTACTTC
CASSPTYLDIYEQYF
>TRBV12-3/TRBV12-4|TRBJ2-1|NA|TRBD2
TGTGCCAGCAGTTTAGGGGGGGGAGGGCCTTTCTTC
CASSLGGGGPFF
>TRBV6-2/TRBV6-3|TRBJ1-1|NA|NA
TGTGCCAGCAGTCGGGACGGTGGGACTGAAGCTTTCTTT
CASSRDGGTEAFF
>TRBV7-8|TRBJ1-5|once|TRBD1
TGTGCCAGCAGCTTAGCCGGGACAGGGGTGGCTCAGCCCCAGCATTTT
CASSLAGTGVAQPQHF
>TRBV7-7|TRBJ2-5|NA|NA
TGTGCTAGCAGCTTAGCACTTCAAGAGACCCAGTACTTC
CASSLALQETQYF
>TRBV4-2|TRBJ1-1|NA|TRBD1
TGTGCCAGCAGCCAAGCCCTGCAGGGGGACACTGAAGCTTTCTTT
CASSQALQGDTEAFF
>TRBV19|TRBJ2-2|NA|NA
TGTGCCAGTAGTCCCTCTAGTTCCGGGGAGCTGTTTTTT
CASSPSSSGELFF
>TRBV30|TRBJ1-2|once|NA
TGTGCCTGGAGCGAGGGGAACTATGGCTACACCTTC
CAWSEGNYGYTF
>TRBV4-3|TRBJ2-1|NA|TRBD2
TGCGCCAGCAGCCCGGGACTAGCGGGGTTCTCGGTGTTCTTC
CASSPGLAGFSVFF
>TRBV6-5|TRBJ2-7|once|TRBD1
TGTGCCAGCAGTTACTTTGGGACAGGGGAAGAGCAGTACTTC
CASSYFGTGEEQYF
>TRBV4-1|TRBJ1-6|NA|NA
TGCGCCAGCAGCAGGGCCGGGACTCAGAATTCACCCCTCCACTTT
CASSRAGTQNSPLHF
>TRBV7-2|TRBJ1-5|NA|TRBD1
TGTGCCAGCAGCTTCGACAGGGGAAGTCAGCCCCAGCATTTT
CASSFDRGSQPQHF
>TRBV2|TRBJ1-2|NA|NA
TGTGCCACCCCAAGTGGTCCTTCTTTATATGGCTACACCTTC
CATPSGPSLYGYTF
>TRBV28|TRBJ2-5|NA|NA
TGTGCCAGCAGTTTACCTCCGACAAAGTACCAAGAGACCCAGTACTTC
CASSLPPTKYQETQYF
>TRBV27|TRBJ2-7|once|NA
TGTGCCAGCAGTCCATACACACTCCAGGGGCTCTACGAGCAGTACTTC
CASSPYTLQGLYEQYF
>TRBV3-1/TRBV3-2|TRBJ1-1|NA|NA
TGTGCCAGCAGCCAAGGGAGGCAGCGTGAAGCTTTCTTT
CASSQGRQREAFF
>TRBV3-1/TRBV3-2|TRBJ2-5|NA|TRBD2
TGTGCCAGCAGCCAAGAACCGAAACCCACTAGCGGGAGAAAAGAGACCCAGTACTTC
CASSQEPKPTSGRKETQYF
>TRBV4-3|TRBJ1-5|NA|NA
TGCGCCAGCAGCCAGGAGGGGCTACCGGACCAGCCCCAGCATTTT
CASSQEGLPDQPQHF
>TRBV6-5|TRBJ2-3|NA|NA
TGTGCCAGCAGTTATGGGCCGGGACCCGGAGATACGCAGTATTTT
CASSYGPGPGDTQYF
>TRBV4-3|TRBJ2-7|NA|NA
TGCGCCAGCAGCCCCACCCAGGACCCTACCTACGAGCAGTACTTC
CASSPTQDPTYEQYF
>TRBV28|TRBJ2-7|NA|NA
TGTGCCAGCAGTCCCCCCGGGACGCACGAAGGGGGGGACTTC
CASSPPGTHEGGDF
>TRBV19|TRBJ1-5|NA|NA
TGTGCCAGTGGCCCCGGGGGCGAGAATCAGCCCCAGCATTTT
CASGPGGENQPQHF
>TRBV28|TRBJ2-2|NA|NA
TGTGCCAGCAGTTACAGGGGAGGCACCGGGGAGCTGTTTTTT
CASSYRGGTGELFF
>TRBV7-6|TRBJ2-1|NA|NA
TGTGCCAGCAGCTTATCCTCCTTTCTTTCCTACAATGAGCAGTTCTTC
CASSLSSFLSYNEQFF
>TRBV6-5|TRBJ2-2|NA|NA
TGTGCCAGCACTCCGGGGTTTGGGAACACCGGGGAGCTGTTTTTT
CASTPGFGNTGELFF
>TRBV18|TRBJ1-2|NA|NA
TGTGCCAGCTCACCTACAGCAGACCAGAGGTATGGCTACACCTTC
CASSPTADQRYGYTF
>TRBV5-1|TRBJ2-1|NA|TRBD1
TGCGCCAGCAGCTTGACTTTAGGGGGCCTTGAGCAGTTCTTC
CASSLTLGGLEQFF
>TRBV4-1|TRBJ2-7|NA|NA
TGCGCCAGCAGCCAAGATTCCGAGGCTTTAGGGTCCTACGAGCAGTACTTC
CASSQDSEALGSYEQYF